Sequencing of this T cell receptor beta chain was carried out in a study of T cells in Graves' hyperthyroidism and ophthalmopathy. This clonotype was observed a few times. Its specificity is unknown. The study, taken as a whole, reports: Blood also showed most of the thyroid clonotypes that were expanded above 0.001.

Researchers took RNA transcripts and amplified the TCR beta CDR3 regions from them. The HTBI primer set served for first-round RT-PCR of the TCR CDR3. TCRdb processed the multiplex PCR reads anew with MiXCR; each CDR3 protein has one entry. The sample shows nearly 750,000 distinct CDR3 sequences, 35% of them seen only once. V was shortened by 6 bases and J by 5 bases, with 14 bases between the two germline ends. The CDR3 spans 13 residues. The V gene's germline CDR1 is SGHNT and CDR2 YYREEE (reference sequence). The diagnoses drew upon clinical symptoms, serum thyroxine and TRAb, thyroid ultrasound and orbital computed tomography.

The sample consisted of blood. The TCR comes from a woman aged 40 to 50 with Graves' hyperthyroidism. This chain joins TRBV5-4 and TRBJ2-5, with a tentative D call TRBD2 (5 bases). The CDR3 protein is CASNEGLRETQYF. CDR3 nucleotides: TGTGCCAGCAATGAGGGCCTGCGGGAGACCCAGTACTTC.